This passage covers 20 T cell receptor beta chains from one sample sequenced in a study of blood T cell repertoires in COVID-19 (TCRdb year 2020). Libraries were constructed by the immunoSEQ multiplex PCR assay. TCRdb took over this immuneACCESS table, retaining in-frame rearrangements with V and J assigned. Such tables are incomplete; in checked studies, under half of the missing clones stem from an unresolved V gene, and the remainder is unexplained. Present in this sample are about 68,000 clones, 90% to 95% of which were seen just once. Together, the top ten hold 7.3% of the sample. The source material was peripheral blood. Receptors were obtained from a man aged 40-49 years with COVID-19, enrolled during active disease.

This chain connects TRBV7-3 to TRBJ1-6; possible D gene TRBD1, 6 bases. The CDR3 contains 14 residues. Trimming left V 3 bases short and J 8 bases short, with 11 bases between. Germline assignment: CDR1 SGHTA and CDR2 FQGTGA. DNA for the CDR3: TGTGCCAGCAGCTTGGGGGCCGGCCATTCACCCCTCCACTTT. Translation gives CASSLGAGHSPLHF. Together with reference TRBV7-3 and TRBJ1-6, the CDR3 gives the full variable domain: GAGVSQTPSNKVTEKGKYVELRCDPISGHTALYWYRQSLGQGPEFLIYFQGTGAADDSGLPNDRFFAVRPEGSVSTLKIQRTERGDSAVYLCASSLGAGHSPLHFGNGTRLTVT.

The chain joins TRBV7-9 to TRBJ1-5; D is undetermined. Between the trimmed V and J ends, which lost 1 base and 5 bases, there was a span of 12 bases. CDR3 length equals 15 residues. Germline CDR1 is SEHNR and CDR2 is FQNEAQ (reference sequence). CDR3 sequence reads: CASSLDASGYQPQHF. The CDR3 DNA reads TGTGCCAGCAGCTTAGATGCCAGCGGGTATCAGCCCCAGCATTTT.

V is TRBV27 and J is TRBJ2-5; tentative D call: TRBD2 (5 bases). The CDR3 extends over 16 amino acids. CDR1 MNHEY and CDR2 SMNVEV come from the germline V gene (reference sequence). Trimming cost V 4 bases and J 5 bases, with 20 bases left between them. The DNA for the CDR3 is TGTGCCAGCAGTTCGCTACTAGTCCCGGTGTTTGAGACCCAGTACTTC. Protein product: CASSSLLVPVFETQYF.

This clone came up once. V and J are TRBV7-9 and TRBJ2-7, with D perhaps matching TRBD1 (6 bases). This CDR3 contains 13 residues. CDR1 SEHNR and CDR2 FQNEAQ come from the germline V gene (reference sequence). V was trimmed by 5 bases and J by 7 bases, leaving 15 bases between them. CDR3 sequence: CASSPSRRGEQYF. The CDR3 bases are TGTGCCAGCAGCCCCAGTCGTAGGGGGGAGCAGTACTTC.

This chain joins TRBV5-1 and TRBJ1-3; D not resolved. V was cut by 4 bases and J by 6 bases, with 17 bases left in between. Looked up from germline, CDR1 is SGHRS and CDR2 is YFSETQ. The CDR3 length is 15 residues. CDR3 region: CASSPLAEGQNTIYF. The CDR3, as DNA: TGCGCCAGCAGCCCCCTGGCAGAGGGTCAAAACACCATATATTTT.

The chain uses TRBV5-4 and TRBJ2-5, with 7 bases matching TRBD2. J gave up 4 bases and V 4 bases, and 10 bases lay outside the gene matches. Germline V gene sequence: CDR1 SGHNT, CDR2 YYREEE (reference sequence). The CDR3 consists of 15 residues. The CDR3 nucleotides are TGTGCCAGCAGCCCTGGGGGAGGGCGAGCAGAGACCCAGTACTTC. This gives the protein CASSPGGGRAETQYF.

This sequence joins TRBV6-6 and TRBJ1-5; D is uncertain. CDR1 MNHNY and CDR2 SVGAGI come from the germline V gene (reference sequence). Trimming took off 7 bases at V and 1 base at J, with 11 bases between the two ends. The CDR3 is made up of 14 amino acids. The CDR3 DNA sequence: TGTGCCAGCACGAGGGAGAGGAGCAATCAGCCCCAGCATTTT. This sequence encodes CASTRERSNQPQHF.

This clone was observed once. The CDR3 protein is CASSAGQINQPQHF. Here the CDR3 DNA reads TGTGCCAGCAGCGCTGGACAGATCAATCAGCCCCAGCATTTT. The chain recombines TRBV28 with TRBJ1-5; tentative D call: TRBD1 (6 bases). Trimming left V 6 bases short and J 3 bases short, with 12 bases between. Germline V gene lookup returns CDR1 MDHEN and CDR2 SYDVKM. There are 14 residues in the CDR3.

This chain links TRBV4-2 with TRBJ2-7; D perhaps matches TRBD2 (5 bases). Per the germline V gene, CDR1 is LGHNA and CDR2 is YNFKEQ. CDR3 size: 14 residues. V gave up 4 bases and J gave up 2 bases, with 12 bases separating them. The CDR3 sequence: CASSPGSGTYEQYF. In DNA form, the CDR3 reads TGTGCCAGCAGCCCCGGTTCCGGGACCTACGAGCAGTACTTC.

This clone was recorded only once. The CDR3 nucleotides are TGTGCCAGCAGCCCCTCCTCTGGAAACACCATATATTTT. Its translation: CASSPSSGNTIYF. The chain has TRBV5-5 and TRBJ1-3; no definite D call. In germline, CDR1 is SGHKS, CDR2 YYEKEE (reference sequence). Trimming left V 4 bases short and J 0 bases short, with 5 bases between. The CDR3 is 13 residues long.

By its share, this clone is medium-sized. The chain links TRBV28 to TRBJ2-2, with D uncertain. The germline V and J ends were trimmed by 2 bases and 1 base, with 2 bases remaining between them. CDR1 and CDR2 (germline): MDHEN, SYDVKM. The CDR3 spans 13 residues. In DNA form, the CDR3 reads TGTGCCAGCAGTTTACAGAACACCGGGGAGCTGTTTTTT. Protein sequence: CASSLQNTGELFF.

The chain combines TRBV5-1 with TRBJ1-1; 9 bases map to TRBD1. The length of the CDR3 is 14 residues. Per germline, CDR1 SGHRS and CDR2 YFSETQ. V shed 4 bases and J 4 bases; nucleotides not matched to a gene: 5. The CDR3 sequence is CASSKDRGGTEAFF. DNA of the CDR3: TGCGCCAGCAGCAAGGACAGGGGCGGCACTGAAGCTTTCTTT.

This clone was detected only once. The V gene is TRBV28, the J gene TRBJ2-1; D is unresolved. Looked up from germline, CDR1 is MDHEN and CDR2 is SYDVKM. Trimming removed 10 bases at V and 10 bases at J, with 14 bases between. The CDR3 loop spans 11 amino acids. The CDR3 region has the DNA TGTGCCACTAGTAGACGTTGGGAGCAGTTCTTC. Translating it yields CATSRRWEQFF.

This clone was counted once. The rearrangement joins TRBV30 to TRBJ1-1; no definite D call. Germline V gene sequence: CDR1 GTSNPN, CDR2 SVGIG (reference sequence). Trimming removed 4 bases from V and 8 bases from J, with 14 bases in between. The CDR3 loop spans 12 amino acids. The CDR3, as DNA: TGTGCCTGGACCCGGAGGACCTCAGAAGCTTTCTTT. It is translated as CAWTRRTSEAFF.

The V gene is TRBV4-1, the J gene TRBJ1-2; no definite D call. CDR1 and CDR2 (germline): MGHRA, YSYEKL. The CDR3 spans 15 residues. Trimming removed 0 bases from V and 6 bases from J, with 14 bases in between. CDR3 sequence: CASSQDETRRDGYTF. CDR3 nucleotide sequence: TGCGCCAGCAGCCAAGATGAGACCAGGAGGGATGGCTACACCTTC.

The chain couples TRBV19 to TRBJ2-5; tentatively, D is TRBD2 (5 bases). CDR1 and CDR2 from the germline V gene are LNHDA and SQIVND (reference sequence). V lost 7 bases and J 3 bases, leaving 12 bases between the germline ends. This CDR3 contains 13 residues. The CDR3 region is CASKDWTEETQYF. CDR3 sequence (DNA): TGTGCCAGTAAGGACTGGACGGAAGAGACCCAGTACTTC.

This clone was seen once. V and J are TRBV19 and TRBJ1-2; D unresolved. Germline V gene lookup returns CDR1 LNHDA and CDR2 SQIVND (reference sequence). The CDR3 covers 11 residues. V was cut by 3 bases and J by 6 bases, with 5 bases left in between. CDR3 sequence: CASSITDGYTF. The DNA for the CDR3 is TGTGCCAGTAGTATTACAGATGGCTACACCTTC.

CDR3 coding DNA: TGTGCCAGCACCATTAGCGCCACCGGGGAGCTGTTTTTT. Encoded protein: CASTISATGELFF. V gene TRBV28 combines with J gene TRBJ2-2; a possible D gene is TRBD2 (5 bases). The V gene's germline CDR1 is MDHEN and CDR2 SYDVKM. The CDR3 runs 13 residues. V was cut by 7 bases and J by 4 bases, with 10 bases left in between.

The chain carries TRBV27 and TRBJ1-4; 9 bases fit TRBD1. Germline V gene sequence: CDR1 MNHEY, CDR2 SMNVEV (reference sequence). This CDR3 comprises 15 residues. Trimming took 5 bases from V and 8 from J; bases not matched to a gene: 9. The CDR3 sequence is CASSSHGQGNEKLFF. DNA of the CDR3: TGTGCCAGCAGTAGCCATGGACAGGGGAACGAAAAACTGTTTTTT.

This clone was found once. The rearrangement joins TRBV10-3 to TRBJ2-5; maybe TRBD2 (5 bases). CDR3 length: 13 residues. CDR1 is ENHRY, CDR2 SYGVKD, per germline. Trimming removed 3 bases at V and 5 bases at J, with 10 bases between. The CDR3 loop reads CAISEGGRETQYF. CDR3 DNA: TGTGCCATCAGTGAAGGAGGAAGGGAGACCCAGTACTTC.